This TCR beta chain was obtained from a study of cytomegalovirus exposure and HLA in healthy donors. Turning to the study itself: The roughly 110 validation repertoires were reported in a later analysis to have been generated on the same platform as the roughly 670 first-cohort repertoires.

V was clipped by 0 bases and J by 5 bases, with 8 bases between them. CDR3 length: 14 amino acids. The germline V gene encodes CDR1 MNHEY and CDR2 SMNVEV (reference sequence). Generated by immunoSEQ multiplex PCR, the TCRdb table keeps only in-frame clones and is missing some. The sample includes roughly 120,000 clones, around 88% of them seen just once. The chain has TRBV27 and TRBJ2-1; no firm D call. Sequenced input: PBMCs. The receptor comes from a man between 18 and 35 years old in good health and CMV-seronegative. This CDR3 is CASSLSRQNNEQFF. The CDR3 region has the DNA TGTGCCAGCAGTTTATCGCGGCAGAACAATGAGCAGTTCTTC.